This entry features one TCR beta chain sequence. Its cognate antigen is unknown. The CDR3 has 8 residues. Germline V lookup: CDR1 SQVTM, CDR2 ANQGSEA. V was shortened by 2 bases and J by 14 bases, with 6 bases between the two germline ends. The sample belongs to a study of yellow fever vaccine responses in identical twins. Study results and caveats: Convergence reportedly seemed to mark part of the twins' vaccine T cell response, with personalization marking the rest.

TCRdb re-called the RT-PCR reads with MiXCR, one entry per CDR3 protein. The table records roughly 18,000 distinct CDR3 sequences, around 67% of them present only once. This receptor was taken from a woman aged 18 to 35 who received the yellow fever vaccine. The J gene is TRBJ1-2, the V gene TRBV29-1; D remains ambiguous. Here the sequenced sample was T cells from blood (PBMCs), unsorted or a sorted subset (not recorded which), taken before or after yellow fever vaccination (not recorded which). The chain's CDR3 is CSVESGTF. As DNA, the CDR3 is TGCAGCGTTGAATCGGGGACCTTC.